This TCR beta chain comes out of a study of T cell clonality in common variable immunodeficiency. The CDR3 runs to 12 residues. From germline, CDR1 is LNHDA and CDR2 SQIVND (reference sequence). This clone was seen many times. Its antigen is undetermined. The read falls 3 residues short of the CDR3 end, and the missing part is taken from the germline J gene. Repertoires were generated with immunoSEQ multiplex PCR, while TCRdb's copy carries only in-frame clones and drops some. The sample presents 50,000 to 65,000 clones, none singletons. General study points: Fewer deletions and N-nucleotide insertions were reportedly seen in common variable immunodeficiency TCR beta sequences.

The sequencing input was peripheral blood mononuclear cells. The gene calls are TRBV19 and TRBJ1-1; 8 bases are shared with TRBD1. This sequence was found in a person aged 18 to 70 in good health. CDR3 bases read: TGTGCCAGTACGGGTACAGGGGGAAAA. This sequence encodes CASTGTGGK. The whole CDR3 sequence reads CASTGTGGKAFF. The entire variable domain, with the rest obtained from reference TRBV19 and TRBJ1-1, is as follows: DGGITQSPKYLFRKEGQNVTLSCEQNLNHDAMYWYRQDPGQGLRLIYYSQIVNDFQKGDIAEGYSVSREKKESFPLTVTSAQKNPTAFYLCASTGTGGKAFFGQGTRLTVV.